This T cell receptor beta chain was retrieved from a study of early T cells in non-severe SARS-CoV-2 infection. About the research overall: Whole-blood bulk RNA, unsorted, was sequenced, and chains were unpaired. Overall study findings and caveats: Reliance on VDJdb matching favored anti-spike CD8 responses; private and CD4 specificities were missed.

This clonotype was seen a few times. The antigen remains unidentified. V dropped 5 bases and J dropped 4; count of bases not matched to a gene: 7. The CDR3 consists of 16 residues. In germline, CDR1 is SGHTA, CDR2 FQGNSA. The library protocol tagged individual cDNA molecules with unique molecular identifiers. TCRdb called the 5' RACE reads again in MiXCR, with one record for every CDR3 protein. The data contain tens of thousands of distinct CDR3 sequences, 7% to 7.5% of them singletons. The starting material was whole blood, obtained at baseline. The V call is TRBV7-2, the J call TRBJ2-3, with TRBD2 matching over 12 bases. The sequence derives from an adult who was a healthcare worker with PCR-confirmed SARS-CoV-2 infection or an uninfected control (not recorded which). This CDR3 reads CASSRTSGTFADTQYF. In DNA form, the CDR3 reads TGTGCCAGCAGCCGGACTAGCGGGACTTTCGCAGATACGCAGTATTTT. Full variable domain (outside the CDR3, taken from reference TRBV7-2 and TRBJ2-3): GAGVSQSPSNKVTEKGKDVELRCDPISGHTALYWYRQSLGQGLEFLIYFQGNSAPDKSGLPSDRFSAERTGGSVSTLTIQRTQQEDSAVYLCASSRTSGTFADTQYFGPGTRLTVL.